This is a list of T cell receptor beta chains from one sample in a study of memory CD8 T cells in hepatitis C reinfection. Clones were read by immunoSEQ multiplex PCR, and TCRdb kept only the in-frame ones, dropping some. The sample consists of about 50,000 clones, nearly 90% of them appearing once. Sequences were obtained from naive CD8+ T cells sorted from blood. These receptors came from a man aged 18 to 30 with hepatitis C virus infection. Both conserved end residues are part of each CDR3. A D gene is named only where the DNA matches it firmly. Expanded clones get a size class; other rows say once, few or many, or leave the size out.

abundance,d_gene,j_gene,v_gene,CDR3aa,CDR3nt
-,TRBD2,TRBJ2-1,TRBV7-8,CASSLTALAGEYPYNEQFF,TGTGCCAGCAGCTTAACCGCACTAGCGGGCGAATACCCCTACAATGAGCAGTTCTTC
-,-,TRBJ1-3,TRBV4-3,CASSQDSGSSGNTIYF,TGCGCCAGCAGCCAAGATTCGGGGAGCTCTGGAAACACCATATATTTT
few,-,TRBJ1-4,TRBV21-1,CASSLTGDNEKLFF,TGTGCCAGCAGCCTGACAGGGGATAATGAAAAACTGTTTTTT
-,-,TRBJ2-7,TRBV7-2,CASSLTGSDYEQYF,TGTGCCAGCAGCTTAACAGGTTCGGACTACGAGCAGTACTTC
-,TRBD1,TRBJ2-4,TRBV9,CASSPRTGGRNIQYF,TGTGCCAGCAGCCCACGGACAGGGGGGAGAAACATTCAGTACTTC
-,-,TRBJ2-5,TRBV7-9,CASSPTPDSAEETQYF,TGTGCCAGCAGCCCAACGCCGGATAGCGCGGAAGAGACCCAGTACTTC
-,TRBD2,TRBJ2-1,TRBV5-1,CAITGLAGTYNEQFF,TGCGCCATAACGGGACTAGCGGGTACCTACAATGAGCAGTTCTTC
-,-,TRBJ2-5,TRBV9,CASSKEARVEETQYF,TGTGCCAGCAGCAAAGAGGCCAGGGTGGAGGAGACCCAGTACTTC
-,-,TRBJ2-2,TRBV6-5,CASSYNQGNGELFF,TGTGCCAGCAGTTATAACCAGGGAAACGGGGAGCTGTTTTTT
-,TRBD2,TRBJ2-1,TRBV4-3,CASSLLGASGGAYNEQFF,TGCGCCAGCAGCCTCTTAGGAGCTAGCGGGGGGGCCTACAATGAGCAGTTCTTC
-,-,TRBJ2-2,TRBV5-8,CASRSGELFF,TGTGCCAGCAGATCTGGGGAGCTGTTTTTT
-,TRBD2,TRBJ2-3,TRBV10-3,CAISDLAGLYTDTQYF,TGTGCCATCAGTGATCTAGCGGGGCTCTACACAGATACGCAGTATTTT
-,-,TRBJ1-2,TRBV7-8,CASSHLVGGAGGYTF,TGTGCCAGCAGTCACTTGGTGGGGGGGGCGGGCGGCTACACCTTC
-,-,TRBJ1-4,TRBV6-1,CASSPQPGLNEKLFF,TGTGCCAGCAGTCCGCAGCCGGGACTAAATGAAAAACTGTTTTTT
-,-,TRBJ1-3,TRBV4-1,CASSQDRVTGNTIYF,TGCGCCAGCAGCCAAGATCGAGTTACTGGAAACACCATATATTTT
-,-,TRBJ2-2,TRBV9,CASSVATLGGAGTGELFF,TGTGCCAGCAGCGTAGCTACTCTGGGGGGAGCGGGCACCGGGGAGCTGTTTTTT
few,-,TRBJ1-6,TRBV2,CASSDISPLHF,TGTGCCAGCAGTGATATCTCACCCCTCCACTTT
-,-,TRBJ1-2,TRBV7-9,CASITGGVVGGYTF,TGTGCCAGCATCACCGGGGGGGTGGTCGGCGGCTACACCTTC
once,TRBD1,TRBJ1-5,TRBV28,CASKFGQGEQPQHF,TGTGCCAGCAAATTCGGACAGGGTGAACAGCCCCAGCATTTT
-,TRBD2,TRBJ2-5,TRBV5-1,CASSLRGGGDTEPETQYF,TGCGCCAGCAGCCTGCGGGGGGGAGGGGACACTGAACCAGAGACCCAGTACTTC
-,-,TRBJ1-1,TRBV5-1,CASSFVGGSTEAFF,TGCGCCAGCAGCTTTGTGGGGGGAAGCACTGAAGCTTTCTTT
-,TRBD2,TRBJ2-7,TRBV5-4,CASSLQGLGAEQYF,TGTGCCAGCAGCTTGCAAGGACTAGGGGCCGAGCAGTACTTC
-,TRBD1,TRBJ2-1,TRBV5-4,CASSTRQGYNEQFF,TGTGCCAGCAGCACTAGACAGGGCTACAATGAGCAGTTCTTC
-,TRBD1,TRBJ2-6,TRBV7-9,CASSLGQGRSGANVLTF,TGTGCCAGCAGCTTAGGACAGGGTAGAAGTGGGGCCAACGTCCTGACTTTC
-,TRBD1,TRBJ2-5,TRBV16,CASSQFDSGGGETQYF,TGTGCCAGCAGCCAATTTGACTCAGGGGGCGGAGAGACCCAGTACTTC
-,TRBD2,TRBJ2-3,TRBV7-8,CASSGAGTSHRTDTQYF,TGTGCCAGCAGCGGGGCCGGGACTAGCCACCGCACAGATACGCAGTATTTT
once,TRBD1,TRBJ1-1,TRBV5-4,CASSLGTGFEAFF,TGTGCCAGCAGCTTGGGGACAGGGTTTGAAGCTTTCTTT
-,TRBD1,TRBJ2-2,TRBV2,CASSSEQGGEAGELFF,TGTGCCAGCAGCTCTGAACAGGGGGGCGAAGCCGGGGAGCTGTTTTTT
-,TRBD1,TRBJ2-3,TRBV4-1,CASSLRGQLSDTQYF,TGCGCCAGCAGCCTAAGGGGGCAGCTTTCAGATACGCAGTATTTT
-,-,TRBJ2-5,TRBV2,CASRGTMGETQYF,TGTGCCAGCAGGGGGACAATGGGGGAGACCCAGTACTTC
-,-,TRBJ2-7,TRBV28,CASSPLGEGGEQYF,TGTGCCAGCAGCCCTTTGGGGGAGGGGGGCGAGCAGTACTTC
-,TRBD2,TRBJ2-3,TRBV28,CASSLPSGGGTDTQYF,TGTGCCAGCAGTCTCCCTAGCGGGGGAGGCACAGATACGCAGTATTTT